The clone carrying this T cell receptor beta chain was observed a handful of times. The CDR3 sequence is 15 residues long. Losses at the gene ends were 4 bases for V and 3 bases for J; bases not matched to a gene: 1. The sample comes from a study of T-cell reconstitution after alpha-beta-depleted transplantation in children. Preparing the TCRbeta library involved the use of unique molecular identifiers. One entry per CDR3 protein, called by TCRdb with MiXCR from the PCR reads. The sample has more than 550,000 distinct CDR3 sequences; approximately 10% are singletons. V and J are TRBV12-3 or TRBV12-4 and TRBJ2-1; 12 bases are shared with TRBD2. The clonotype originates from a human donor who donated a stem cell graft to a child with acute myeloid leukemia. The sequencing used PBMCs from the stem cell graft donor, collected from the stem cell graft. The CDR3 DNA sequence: TGTGCCAGCAGTTGGACTAGCGGGAACTACAATGAGCAGTTCTTC. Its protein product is CASSWTSGNYNEQFF.